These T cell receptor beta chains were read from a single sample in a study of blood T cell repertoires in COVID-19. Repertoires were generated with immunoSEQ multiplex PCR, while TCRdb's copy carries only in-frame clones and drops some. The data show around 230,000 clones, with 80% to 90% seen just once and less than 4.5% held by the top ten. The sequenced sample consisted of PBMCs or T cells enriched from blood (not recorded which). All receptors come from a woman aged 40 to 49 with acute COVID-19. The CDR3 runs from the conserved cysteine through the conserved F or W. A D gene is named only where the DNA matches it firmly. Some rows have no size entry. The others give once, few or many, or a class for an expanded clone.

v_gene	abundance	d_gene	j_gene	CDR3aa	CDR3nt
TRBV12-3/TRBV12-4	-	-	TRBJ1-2	CASSSGAGDGYTF	TGTGCCAGCAGTTCTGGGGCAGGGGATGGCTACACCTTC
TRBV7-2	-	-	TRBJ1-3	CASSPRRGFENTIYF	TGTGCCAGCAGCCCAAGAAGGGGGTTTGAAAACACCATATATTTT
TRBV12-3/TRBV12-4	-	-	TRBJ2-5	CASGALSGQYF	TGTGCCAGCGGCGCCTTATCGGGGCAGTACTTC
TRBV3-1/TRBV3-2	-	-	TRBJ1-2	CASSQGTNYGYTF	TGTGCCAGCAGCCAAGGTACTAACTATGGCTACACCTTC
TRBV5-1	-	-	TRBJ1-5	CASSLTDHRANQPQHF	TGCGCCAGCAGCTTAACCGACCACAGGGCAAATCAGCCCCAGCATTTT
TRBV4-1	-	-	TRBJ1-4	CATGRPNEKLFF	TGCGCTACAGGACGTCCTAATGAAAAACTGTTTTTT
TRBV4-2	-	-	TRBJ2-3	CASSQDRVVGGSSTDTQYF	TGTGCCAGCAGCCAAGATAGGGTGGTCGGGGGATCTAGCACAGATACGCAGTATTTT
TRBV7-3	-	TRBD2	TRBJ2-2	CASSSTSGGDTGELFF	TGTGCCAGCAGCTCGACTAGCGGGGGGGACACCGGGGAGCTGTTTTTT
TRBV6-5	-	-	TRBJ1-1	CASSPKAAGTEAFF	TGTGCCAGCAGCCCCAAGGCCGCGGGGACTGAAGCTTTCTTT
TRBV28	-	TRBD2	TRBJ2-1	CASSMTSGGGTEQFF	TGTGCCAGCAGCATGACTAGCGGGGGAGGGACTGAGCAGTTCTTC
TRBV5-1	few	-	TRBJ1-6	CASSASQGGVGNSPLHF	TGCGCCAGCAGCGCTTCCCAAGGGGGGGTTGGGAATTCACCCCTCCACTTT
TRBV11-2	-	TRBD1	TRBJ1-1	CASSLDRGRSTEAFF	TGTGCCAGCAGCTTGGACAGGGGGCGGTCCACTGAAGCTTTCTTT